These 14 T cell receptor beta chains came from one sample sequenced in a study of blood T cell repertoires in COVID-19. Assay: immunoSEQ multiplex PCR; the TCRdb copy retains only in-frame clones and omits some. The sample has around 190,000 clones, more than 80% seen once. Material for sequencing was peripheral blood. The source is a woman in her thirties or forties with COVID-19, enrolled during active disease.

The DNA for the CDR3 is TGTGCCAGCAGCCCAGCTCGGGGGGGGCGGGAGACCCAGTACTTC. Translation gives CASSPARGGRETQYF. V gene TRBV6-5 combines with J gene TRBJ2-5; 8 bases are shared with TRBD2. With V trimmed by 6 bases and J by 5 bases, 11 bases remained unmatched. CDR1 MNHEY and CDR2 SVGAGI come from the germline V gene. There are 15 residues in the CDR3.

V is TRBV6-1 and J is TRBJ2-7; 9 bases align to TRBD1. The length of the CDR3 is 13 residues. The V gene's germline CDR1 is MNHNS and CDR2 SASEGT. The V gene end was trimmed by 2 bases and the J gene end by 9 bases; junction bases not matched to a gene: 5. The CDR3 reads CASSENRGLAQYV. The CDR3 bases are TGTGCCAGCAGTGAAAACAGGGGGCTAGCGCAGTACGTC.

The chain recombines TRBV9 with TRBJ2-1; TRBD2 agrees at 9 bases. The CDR3 length is 15 residues. Per the germline V gene, CDR1 is SGDLS and CDR2 is YYNGEE. Unmatched junction bases numbered 7, after V lost 1 base and J lost 8 bases. The CDR3 reads CASSVISGGRDEQFF. CDR3 coding DNA: TGTGCCAGCAGCGTAATCAGCGGGGGGCGTGATGAGCAGTTCTTC.

The chain couples TRBV5-1 to TRBJ2-5; 8 bases are a match to TRBD1. The germline V gene encodes CDR1 SGHRS and CDR2 YFSETQ. The V segment lost 3 bases and the J segment 5 bases; nucleotides outside the gene matches: 6. The CDR3 spans 14 residues. In nucleotides, the CDR3 is TGCGCCAGCAGCTACGGGACAGGTAGCGAGACCCAGTACTTC. As protein: CASSYGTGSETQYF.

The chain uses TRBV4-1 and TRBJ2-1, with TRBD2 matching over 10 bases. With 6 bases clipped from V and 7 bases from J, the junction kept 9 bases outside the gene matches. The CDR3 sequence is 15 residues long. CDR1 and CDR2 (germline): MGHRA, YSYEKL. CDR3 region: CASRGEREGRNEQFF. The CDR3 DNA is TGCGCCAGCAGAGGAGAGCGGGAGGGAAGAAATGAGCAGTTCTTC.

This clone was seen only once. CDR3 sequence reads: CASSLGQGQETQYF. The CDR3 nucleotides read TGTGCCAGCAGCTTGGGGCAGGGCCAAGAGACCCAGTACTTC. This rearrangement joins TRBV13 to TRBJ2-5; weak D call: TRBD1 (5 bases). The CDR3 contains 14 residues. Trimming stripped 3 bases from V and 1 base from J, with 9 bases between. In germline, CDR1 is PRHDT, CDR2 FYEKMQ (reference sequence).

J is TRBJ2-7 and V is TRBV10-2, with TRBD1 matching 7 bases. The CDR3 covers 14 residues. Trimming at V came to 2 bases and at J to 3 bases, leaving 4 bases not matched to a gene. Germline V gives CDR1 WSHSY, CDR2 SAAADI. CDR3 protein: CASSETTGDYEQYF. As DNA, the CDR3 is TGCGCCAGCAGTGAGACCACAGGGGACTACGAGCAGTACTTC.

The V and J genes are TRBV2 and TRBJ2-1; 8 positions agree with TRBD1. Germline CDR1 SNHLY, CDR2 FYNNEI. CDR3 length: 12 residues. Here the CDR3 DNA reads TGTGCTGCAAATAACGACAGGGGCCCACAGTTCTTC. Its protein is CAANNDRGPQFF.

The rearrangement uses TRBV6-1 and TRBJ2-6, with TRBD1 matching 7 bases. Per germline, CDR1 MNHNS and CDR2 SASEGT. CDR3 length equals 19 residues. The V and J ends lost 1 base and 0 bases, in that order; junction bases with no gene match: 9. CDR3 nucleotides: TGTGCCAGCAGTGAAGGTCATTGGGCAGGGGGCTCTGGGGCCAACGTCCTGACTTTC. Amino acid sequence: CASSEGHWAGGSGANVLTF.

DNA of the CDR3: TGTGCCAGCAGCCAAGATCCCGGGGGGTACCAAGAGACCCAGTACTTC. Protein sequence: CASSQDPGGYQETQYF. The genes are TRBV3-1 (or the pseudogene TRBV3-2) and TRBJ2-5, with 7 bases identical to TRBD2. Germline assignment: CDR1 LGHDT and CDR2 YNNKEL (reference sequence). The junction had 4 bases not matched to a gene; V was cut back by 0 bases and J by 0 bases. The CDR3 has 16 residues.

This chain links TRBV5-4 with TRBJ1-3, with D possibly matching TRBD1 (6 bases). The CDR3 has 14 amino acids. V shed 0 bases and J shed 3 bases, with 7 bases lying between them. Germline-derived CDR1 and CDR2 are SGHNT and YYREEE (reference sequence). CDR3 coding DNA: TGTGCCAGCAGCTTGGGGGGGCTTGGAAACACCATATATTTT. Translating it yields CASSLGGLGNTIYF. The whole variable domain, filled in from reference TRBV5-4 and TRBJ1-3, reads ETGVTQSPTHLIKTRGQQVTLRCSSQSGHNTVSWYQQALGQGPQFIFQYYREEENGRGNFPPRFSGLQFPNYSSELNVNALELDDSALYLCASSLGGLGNTIYFGEGSWLTVV.

The chain recombines TRBV9 with TRBJ2-7, with TRBD2 identical over 8 bases. The trim removed 3 bases at V and 2 bases at J, leaving 10 bases unmatched. CDR1 SGDLS and CDR2 YYNGEE come from the germline V gene. The CDR3 contains 16 residues. For the CDR3, the DNA is TGTGCCAGCAGCGCCGGGGGTAGCGGGGAAGCCTACGAGCAGTACTTC. The encoded protein is CASSAGGSGEAYEQYF. Together with reference TRBV9 and TRBJ2-7, the CDR3 gives the full variable domain: DSGVTQTPKHLITATGQRVTLRCSPRSGDLSVYWYQQSLDQGLQFLIQYYNGEERAKGNILERFSAQQFPDLHSELNLSSLELGDSALYFCASSAGGSGEAYEQYFGPGTRLTVT.

Here the CDR3 DNA reads TGTGCCAGCAGGGAGACAGGGTTAGCCTACGAGCAGTACTTC. Its translation: CASRETGLAYEQYF. This sequence joins TRBV2 and TRBJ2-7, with 7 nucleotides matching TRBD1. CDR1 is SNHLY and CDR2 is FYNNEI in the germline V gene. The CDR3 has 14 residues. The V gene end was trimmed by 6 bases and the J gene end by 2 bases; junction bases not matched to a gene: 7.

The V call is TRBV4-2, the J call TRBJ1-2, with D perhaps matching TRBD1 (5 bases). The CDR3 is made up of 16 amino acids. V dropped 0 bases and J dropped 1 base, with 12 bases sitting between them. Germline V gene data show CDR1 as LGHNA and CDR2 as YNFKEQ. CDR3 sequence: CASSQEVAGNNYGYTF. In DNA, the CDR3 is TGTGCCAGCAGCCAAGAGGTAGCAGGGAATAACTATGGCTACACCTTC.